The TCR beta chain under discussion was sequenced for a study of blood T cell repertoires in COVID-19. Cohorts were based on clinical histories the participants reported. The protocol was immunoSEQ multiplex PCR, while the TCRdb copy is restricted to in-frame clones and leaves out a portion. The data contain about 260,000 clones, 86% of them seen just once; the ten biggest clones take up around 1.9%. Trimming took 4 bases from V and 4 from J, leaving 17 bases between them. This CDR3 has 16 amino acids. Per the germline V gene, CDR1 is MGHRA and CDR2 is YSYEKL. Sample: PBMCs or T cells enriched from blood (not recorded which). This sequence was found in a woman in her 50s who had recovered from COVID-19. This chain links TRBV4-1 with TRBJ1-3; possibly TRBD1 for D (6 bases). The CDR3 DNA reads TGCGCCAGCAGCCCCTCCCCCAGGGGCGCGGGAAACACCATATATTTT. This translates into CASSPSPRGAGNTIYF.